This entry describes one TCR beta chain. Its antigen is still unknown. Base quality data are lacking; no much larger clone is found one base away. The data were obtained in a study of molecular identifiers for immune sequencing clone quantification (dated 2018 in TCRdb). Broadly, across the study: For a replicate experiment, the RNA from either around 20,000 or 99,000 naive CD8 T cells was divided into five aliquots, and four of those aliquots went on to sequencing. This methods study used CD8 T cells to benchmark TCR RNA copy counting and molecular-identifier clustering-based TCR repertoire sequencing (MIDCIRS). Results and caveats for the whole study, not just this receptor: A single cell's worth of spiked-in Jurkat TCR RNA was reported detectable even among under 1.1 million naive CD8 T cells. Naive libraries contained spiked-in Jurkat TCR RNA (more than 9 copies' worth), which is not part of the donor repertoire. The sizes of highly expanded clones could end up underestimated when identical TCR molecules share a barcode. When barcode sub-clustering was left out, chimeric consensus sequences inflated TCR diversity, with chimeras reaching as high as 47%. Modeling gave about three recovered TCR RNA copies per cell versus roughly 10 by digital PCR, implying roughly 28% capture efficiency. In CMV-specific effector cells, clones with more than 20 RNA copies contained over 97% of molecules, whereas in naive cells such clones contained under 1% of molecules.

Including the terminal cysteine and phenylalanine, the CDR3 comprises 14 residues. Only CDR3 DNA is held: 42 bases, read in frame from base 1. V is cut by 1 base and J by 2 bases, and the space between the germline ends is 9 bases. Sequences SGHDN (CDR1) and FVKESK (CDR2) are obtained from the germline V gene. Receptors were amplified or captured by PCR. The sequencer listed for this sample is Illumina HiSeq 4000. Bulk TCR libraries were generated as previously described, with the TCR primers listed in Table S5 used. The Qiagen AllPrep DNA/RNA kit was used to purify total RNA. Before analysis, reads from multiple sequencing runs of one library were combined. In the source study's methods: Only reads with exact TCR constant sequence were kept, trimmed to 150 nt, and grouped by their 12-nt molecular barcodes. Reads inside each barcode group were sub-clustered using a 15% Levenshtein threshold, and a quality-weighted consensus sequence was constructed for each RNA molecule. Non-functional sequences were excluded, and lower-count sequences lying one edit away from another sequence were also excluded. Based on fitting two negative binomial distributions, any barcode sub-cluster with under 20% of the maximum read count was discarded. TCRdb reworked the public reads: Q25 trimming with fastp, MiXCR clone assembly, productive beta chains retained. Rows with a matching CDR3 protein are joined into one entry that keeps the most common DNA and genes. The authors' filters were not applied to this entry. This sample is represented by approximately 550,000 distinct CDR3 sequences; around 21% of them were singletons. The ten largest clonotypes hold roughly 0.81% of the sample.

Libraries of naive CD8 T cells were generated from roughly 21,000 to 960,000 sorted cells, with 10%, 30% or 50% of the purified RNA used. Naive CD8 T cells were FACS-sorted as CD8+CD4-CCR7+CD45RA+ on a BD FACSAria II into RLT Plus buffer. To test detection sensitivity, Jurkat RNA equivalent to ten TCR copies was spiked into samples of roughly 18,000-1,100,000 naive CD8 T cells. Enrichment of CD8 T cells was done with RosetteSep CD8+ T Cell Enrichment Cocktail plus Ficoll-Paque, and ACK red cell lysis came afterward. Source material: naive CD8+ T cells from blood, with Jurkat cell RNA spiked in. The intended sense of this specimen's cell subset or site label: FACS-sorted CD8+CD4-CCR7+CD45RA+ naive T cells. This chain joins TRBV14 to TRBJ2-7; too little of a D gene remains to name it. This receptor was taken from a human donor in good health. Some libraries in this study had Jurkat cell RNA spiked in. The sequenced DNA is TGTGCCAGCAGCCAAGTTTACAGCCCCTACGAGCAGTACTTC. It translates as CASSQVYSPYEQYF.